The TCR beta chain described here comes from a study of early T cells in non-severe SARS-CoV-2 infection. Study-wide background: Sequencing of bulk RNA from unsorted whole blood was done, without chain pairing.

The study, taken as a whole, reports: Private and CD4 specificities were missed by VDJdb matching, skewed to anti-spike CD8.

The TCR library protocol was used to attach unique molecular identifiers. These identifiers were attached to individual cDNA molecules. MiXCR, applied by TCRdb to the 5' RACE reads, yields one record per CDR3 protein. The sample lists tens of thousands of distinct CDR3 sequences, approximately 13% occurring once. For this clonotype: What it binds is unknown.

The V gene lost 1 base and the J gene lost 2 bases, with 6 bases spanning the gap. The CDR3 contains 13 residues. The germline gives CDR1 SGHVS, CDR2 FNYEAQ. This clonotype was sampled from an adult who was a healthcare worker with PCR-confirmed SARS-CoV-2 infection or an uninfected control (not recorded which). This chain uses TRBV7-6 with TRBJ2-7; D gene uncertain. Source material: whole blood. CDR3 DNA sequence: TGTGCCAGCAGCTTAGATCTAACCTACGAGCAGTACTTC. Translation: CASSLDLTYEQYF.